This TCR beta chain was observed in a study of pediatric ulcerative colitis. Findings of the study overall: Substantially fewer templates came from a couple of patients' blood samples. Rectal repertoires separated controls, mild-moderate and acute severe colitis. Blood-rectal clonal overlap within each person was significantly higher in ulcerative colitis patients than controls.

The rectum was sampled with one to two pinch biopsies at colonoscopy. The diagnostic colonoscopy in ulcerative colitis patients preceded any immunosuppressive treatment. Trimming took off 0 bases at V and 8 bases at J, with 13 bases between the two ends. Germline values: CDR1 LGHNA, CDR2 YSLEER. The CDR3 extends over 14 amino acids. Assay: immunoSEQ multiplex PCR; the TCRdb copy retains only in-frame clones and omits some. In the table there are about 36,000 clones, around three quarters of which are singletons. Of note for this clone: Its antigen is undetermined.

The specimen was gut tissue. The receptor's source is a boy aged 5-17 years with moderate ulcerative colitis. V and J are TRBV4-3 and TRBJ1-2; D is ambiguous. The CDR3 loop reads CASSQDIGAWGYTF. DNA for the CDR3: TGCGCCAGCAGCCAAGACATCGGCGCGTGGGGCTACACCTTC.